Below are 15 T cell receptor beta chains sequenced from a single sample in a study of cytomegalovirus exposure and HLA in healthy donors. The PCR had 60 Vbeta and 13 Jbeta primers. Method: immunoSEQ multiplex PCR; TCRdb's copy keeps in-frame clones and lacks some. The data show around 86,000 clones, with about 80% seen just once and 2.5% to 3.5% held by the top ten. Sequencing was performed on PBMCs. Every receptor here comes from a middle-aged man in good health and CMV-seropositive.

The chain joins TRBV11-2 to TRBJ2-1, with TRBD1 as a possible D gene (5 bases). Germline CDR1 reads SGHAT; CDR2 reads FQNNGV. V was shortened by 3 bases and J by 0 bases, with 12 bases between the two germline ends. The CDR3 loop spans 16 amino acids. Here the CDR3 DNA reads TGTGCCAGCAGCTTCCGCGGTGACAGCTCCTACAATGAGCAGTTCTTC. It yields the protein CASSFRGDSSYNEQFF. The full variable domain, its missing parts supplied by reference TRBV11-2 and TRBJ2-1, is EAGVAQSPRYKIIEKRQSVAFWCNPISGHATLYWYQQILGQGPKLLIQFQNNGVVDDSQLPKDRFSAERLKGVDSTLKIQPAKLEDSAVYLCASSFRGDSSYNEQFFGPGTRLTVL.

CDR3 coding DNA: TGTGCCAGCAGCCGGACTAGCGGGAGGGGTAGGACGGCCGGGGAGCTGTTTTTT. Translated: CASSRTSGRGRTAGELFF. This chain uses TRBV5-4 with TRBJ2-2; 15 bases align to TRBD2. Trimming at V came to 4 bases and at J to 6 bases, leaving 10 bases not matched to a gene. The CDR3 is 18 residues long. The germline CDR1 and CDR2 sequences are SGHNT and YYREEE (reference sequence).

The chain uses TRBV7-2 and TRBJ2-7; 14 bases align to TRBD2. Germline CDR1 SGHTA, CDR2 FQGNSA. The CDR3 contains 15 residues. The junction had 4 bases not matched to a gene; V was cut back by 3 bases and J by 6 bases. DNA of the CDR3: TGTGCCAGCAGCTTCTACGGACTAGCGGGAGGCGAGCAGTACTTC. Translation: CASSFYGLAGGEQYF. The variable domain in full, with the rest retrieved from reference TRBV7-2 and TRBJ2-7, is GAGVSQSPSNKVTEKGKDVELRCDPISGHTALYWYRQSLGQGLEFLIYFQGNSAPDKSGLPSDRFSAERTGGSVSTLTIQRTQQEDSAVYLCASSFYGLAGGEQYFGPGTRLTVT.

This clone appeared a single time. J is TRBJ2-1 and V is TRBV7-3; 9 nucleotides align to TRBD2. Germline CDR1 SGHTA, CDR2 FQGTGA. This CDR3 is 18 amino acids long. V lost 2 bases to trimming and J lost 1 base; unmatched junction nucleotides: 9. The chain's CDR3 is CASSLGEDSGRSYNEQFF. The CDR3, as DNA: TGTGCCAGCAGCTTAGGGGAAGATAGCGGGAGATCCTACAATGAGCAGTTCTTC.

This clone turned up a few times. This chain connects TRBV25-1 to TRBJ1-2; D ambiguous. V lost 3 bases to trimming and J lost 1 base, with 9 bases between them. Germline V gives CDR1 MGHDK, CDR2 SYGVNS. The CDR3 covers 14 residues. Written as DNA, the CDR3 is TGTGCCAGCAGTGATTCCACCAGTAACTATGGCTACACCTTC. It encodes CASSDSTSNYGYTF.

This clone was counted a few times. The chain is built from TRBV5-4 and TRBJ2-7; 8 nucleotides agree with TRBD2. From germline, CDR1 is SGHNT and CDR2 YYREEE (reference sequence). J was trimmed by 7 bases and V by 4 bases; bases with no gene match: 16. The CDR3 spans 16 residues. The CDR3 loop is CASSPGGGRILREQYF. The CDR3 coding sequence is TGTGCCAGCAGCCCCGGGGGGGGGCGGATCCTACGTGAGCAGTACTTC.

The rearrangement uses TRBV6-5 and TRBJ2-4; D possibly corresponds to TRBD1 (6 bases). Germline V gene data show CDR1 as MNHEY and CDR2 as SVGAGI. The CDR3 runs 13 residues. The V gene lost 5 bases and the J gene lost 8 bases, with 13 bases spanning the gap. CDR3: CASSAQGSDIQYF. CDR3 DNA sequence: TGTGCCAGCAGTGCACAGGGTTCGGACATTCAGTACTTC.

This chain links TRBV7-6 with TRBJ2-3; D is perhaps TRBD2 (6 bases). Germline values: CDR1 SGHVS, CDR2 FNYEAQ. The CDR3 spans 15 residues. Trimming cost V 1 base and J 5 bases, with 13 bases left between them. Here the CDR3 DNA reads TGTGCCAGCAGCTTAGGGGGGGAGTTGGGAGATACGCAGTATTTT. It yields the protein CASSLGGELGDTQYF.

The rearrangement uses TRBV25-1 and TRBJ1-3; 7 positions agree with TRBD1. Germline V gives CDR1 MGHDK, CDR2 SYGVNS. This CDR3 has 14 residues. V shed 6 bases and J 2 bases; nucleotides not matched to a gene: 4. As DNA, the CDR3 is TGTGCCAGCAGAGTCGACAGGGCTGGAAACACCATATATTTT. This sequence encodes CASRVDRAGNTIYF.

The CDR3 sequence is CASSQGQGRNTEAFF. The CDR3 region has the DNA TGTGCCAGCAGCCAAGGACAGGGGAGGAACACTGAAGCTTTCTTT. The V gene is TRBV14, the J gene TRBJ1-1, with 8 bases lining up with TRBD1. This CDR3 comprises 15 residues. In germline, CDR1 is SGHDN, CDR2 FVKESK. The V and J ends lost 1 base and 1 base, in that order; junction bases with no gene match: 2.

This chain links TRBV19 with TRBJ2-2; 7 nucleotides line up with TRBD1. J gave up 11 bases and V 5 bases, and 5 bases lay outside the gene matches. The CDR3 length is 12 residues. CDR1 and CDR2 from the germline V gene are LNHDA and SQIVND (reference sequence). The CDR3 nucleotides read TGTGCCAGTAGTCACGGGGACAGTGAGCTGTTTTTT. This gives the protein CASSHGDSELFF.

This rearrangement joins TRBV30 to TRBJ1-1; possible D gene TRBD1, 5 bases. The ends were cut back, 3 bases at V and 0 bases at J, with 8 bases in the middle. Germline loops: CDR1 GTSNPN, CDR2 SVGIG (reference sequence). The CDR3 runs to 13 residues. The CDR3 reads CAWSRTLNTEAFF. The CDR3, as DNA: TGTGCCTGGAGCCGGACATTGAACACTGAAGCTTTCTTT.

This CDR3 is CASSPLGTDTQYF. CDR3 in DNA: TGTGCCAGCAGTCCCCTCGGCACAGATACGCAGTATTTT. This chain uses TRBV27 with TRBJ2-3; no clear D. Germline CDR1 MNHEY, CDR2 SMNVEV (reference sequence). The V end lost 5 bases, the J end lost 1 base, and 7 bases lay between the germline ends. The CDR3 extends over 13 amino acids.

A single count supports this clone. This rearrangement joins TRBV7-2 to TRBJ1-3, with D unresolved. Germline V CDR1 and CDR2: SGHTA, FQGNSA. V was cut by 0 bases and J by 4 bases, with 10 bases left in between. There are 15 residues in the CDR3. In nucleotides, the CDR3 is TGTGCCAGCAGCTTAGCCCACCTAGGAGGAAACACCATATATTTT. Its translation is CASSLAHLGGNTIYF.

This chain uses TRBV14 with TRBJ2-7; the D gene is possibly TRBD1 (5 bases). From germline, CDR1 is SGHDN and CDR2 FVKESK. The V and J ends lost 4 bases and 3 bases respectively, with 13 bases between them. This CDR3 spans 14 amino acids. CDR3 bases: TGTGCCAGCAGCCCTCCCGGACACCGCTACGAGCAGTACTTC. This codes for CASSPPGHRYEQYF.